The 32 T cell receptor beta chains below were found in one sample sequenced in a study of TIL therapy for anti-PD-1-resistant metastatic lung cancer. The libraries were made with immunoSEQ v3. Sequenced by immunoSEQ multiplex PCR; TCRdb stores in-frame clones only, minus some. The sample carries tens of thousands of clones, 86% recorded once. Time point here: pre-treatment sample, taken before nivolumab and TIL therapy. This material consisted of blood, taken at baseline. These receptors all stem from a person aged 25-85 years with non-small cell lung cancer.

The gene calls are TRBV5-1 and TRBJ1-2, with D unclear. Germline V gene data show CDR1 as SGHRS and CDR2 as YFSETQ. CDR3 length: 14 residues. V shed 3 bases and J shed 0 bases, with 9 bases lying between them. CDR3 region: CASSSEISNYGYTF. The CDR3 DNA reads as TGCGCCAGCAGCTCGGAAATTTCTAACTATGGCTACACCTTC.

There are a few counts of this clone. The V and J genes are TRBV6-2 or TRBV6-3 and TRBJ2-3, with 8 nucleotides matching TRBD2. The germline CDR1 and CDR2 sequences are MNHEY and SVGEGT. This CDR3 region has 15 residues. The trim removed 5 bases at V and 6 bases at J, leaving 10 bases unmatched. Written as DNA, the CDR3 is TGTGCCAGCAGTCCACTCGGGACTAGGGGCGATACGCAGTATTTT. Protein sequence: CASSPLGTRGDTQYF.

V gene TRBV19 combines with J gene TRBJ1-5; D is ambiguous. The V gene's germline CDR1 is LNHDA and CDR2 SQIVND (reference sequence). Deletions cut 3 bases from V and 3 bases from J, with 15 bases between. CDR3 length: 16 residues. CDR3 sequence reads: CASSISLGRDNQPQHF. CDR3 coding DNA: TGTGCCAGTAGTATCTCTTTAGGGCGGGACAATCAGCCCCAGCATTTT.

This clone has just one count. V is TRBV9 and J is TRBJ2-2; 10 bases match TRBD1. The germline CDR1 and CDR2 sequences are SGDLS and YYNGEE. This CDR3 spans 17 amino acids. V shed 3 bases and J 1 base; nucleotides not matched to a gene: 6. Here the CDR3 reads CASSGPRDRGNTGELFF. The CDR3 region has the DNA TGTGCCAGCAGCGGGCCCCGGGACAGGGGGAACACCGGGGAGCTGTTTTTT. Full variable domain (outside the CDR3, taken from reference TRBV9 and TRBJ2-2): DSGVTQTPKHLITATGQRVTLRCSPRSGDLSVYWYQQSLDQGLQFLIQYYNGEERAKGNILERFSAQQFPDLHSELNLSSLELGDSALYFCASSGPRDRGNTGELFFGEGSRLTVL.

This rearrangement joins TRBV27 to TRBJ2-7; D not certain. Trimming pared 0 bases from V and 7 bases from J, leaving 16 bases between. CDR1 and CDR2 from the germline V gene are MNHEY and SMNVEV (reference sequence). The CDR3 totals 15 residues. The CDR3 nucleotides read TGTGCCAGCAGTTTATCGGCTACTCCTTTTTCTGAGCAGTACTTC. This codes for CASSLSATPFSEQYF.

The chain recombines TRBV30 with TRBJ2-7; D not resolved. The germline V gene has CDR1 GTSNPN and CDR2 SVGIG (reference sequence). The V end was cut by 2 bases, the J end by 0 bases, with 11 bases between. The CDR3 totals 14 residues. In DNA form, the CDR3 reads TGTGCCTGGAGTAGTAGGGTCCACTCCTACGAGCAGTACTTC. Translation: CAWSSRVHSYEQYF.

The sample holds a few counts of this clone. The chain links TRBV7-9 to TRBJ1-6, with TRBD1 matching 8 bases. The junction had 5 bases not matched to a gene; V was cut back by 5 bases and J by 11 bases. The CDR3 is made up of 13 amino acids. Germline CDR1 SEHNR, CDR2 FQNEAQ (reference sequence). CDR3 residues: CASSTTGGTPLHF. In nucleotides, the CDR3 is TGTGCCAGCAGCACCACAGGGGGGACACCCCTCCACTTT.

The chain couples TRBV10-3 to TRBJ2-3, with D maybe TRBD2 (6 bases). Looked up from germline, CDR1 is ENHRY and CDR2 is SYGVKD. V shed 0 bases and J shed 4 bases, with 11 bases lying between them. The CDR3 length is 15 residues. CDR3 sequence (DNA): TGTGCCATCAGTGAGTCCGGGGGATCAGCAGATACGCAGTATTTT. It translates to CAISESGGSADTQYF.

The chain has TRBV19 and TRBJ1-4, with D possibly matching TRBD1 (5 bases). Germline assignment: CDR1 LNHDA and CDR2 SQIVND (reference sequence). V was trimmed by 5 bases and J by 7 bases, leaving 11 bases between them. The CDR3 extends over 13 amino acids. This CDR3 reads CASSVRDREKLFF. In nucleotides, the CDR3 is TGTGCCAGTAGTGTCCGGGACCGTGAAAAACTGTTTTTT. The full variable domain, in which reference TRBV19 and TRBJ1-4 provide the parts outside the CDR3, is DGGITQSPKYLFRKEGQNVTLSCEQNLNHDAMYWYRQDPGQGLRLIYYSQIVNDFQKGDIAEGYSVSREKKESFPLTVTSAQKNPTAFYLCASSVRDREKLFFGSGTQLSVL.

The CDR3 is CATSDPRGNEQYF. The CDR3 nucleotides read TGTGCCACCAGTGATCCGAGGGGAAACGAGCAGTACTTC. The chain combines TRBV24-1 with TRBJ2-7, with D perhaps matching TRBD1 or TRBD2 (5 bases each). Germline V gives CDR1 KGHDR, CDR2 SFDVKD. Trimming removed 3 bases from V and 5 bases from J, with 10 bases in between. This CDR3 has 13 residues.

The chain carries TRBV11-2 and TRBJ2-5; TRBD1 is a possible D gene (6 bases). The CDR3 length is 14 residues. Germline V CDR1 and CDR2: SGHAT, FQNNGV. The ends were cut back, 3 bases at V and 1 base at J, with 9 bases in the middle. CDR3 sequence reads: CASSFDRSQETQYF. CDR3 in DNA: TGTGCCAGCAGCTTTGACAGGAGCCAAGAGACCCAGTACTTC.

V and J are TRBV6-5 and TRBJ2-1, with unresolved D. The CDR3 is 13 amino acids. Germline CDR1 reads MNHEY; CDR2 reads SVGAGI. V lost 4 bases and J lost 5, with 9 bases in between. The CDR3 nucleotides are TGTGCCAGCAGTTGGTTGGCGGACAATGAGCAGTTCTTC. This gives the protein CASSWLADNEQFF.

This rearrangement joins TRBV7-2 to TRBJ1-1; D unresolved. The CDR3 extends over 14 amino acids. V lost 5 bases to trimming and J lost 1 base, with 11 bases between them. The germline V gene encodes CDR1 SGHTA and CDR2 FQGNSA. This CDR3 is CASSLLTANTEAFF. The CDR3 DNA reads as TGTGCCAGCAGCCTTTTGACGGCGAACACTGAAGCTTTCTTT.

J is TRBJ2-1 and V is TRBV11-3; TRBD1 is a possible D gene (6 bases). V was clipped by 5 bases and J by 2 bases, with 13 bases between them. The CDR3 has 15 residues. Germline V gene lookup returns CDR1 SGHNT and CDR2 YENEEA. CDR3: CASSEGVVPYNEQFF. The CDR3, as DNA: TGTGCCAGCAGCGAGGGGGTTGTTCCCTACAATGAGCAGTTCTTC.

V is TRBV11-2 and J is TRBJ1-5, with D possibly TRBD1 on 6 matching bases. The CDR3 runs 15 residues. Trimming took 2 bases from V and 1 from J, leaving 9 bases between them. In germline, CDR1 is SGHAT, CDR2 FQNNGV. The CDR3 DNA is TGTGCCAGCAGCTTAACTGGACAGAGCAATCAGCCCCAGCATTTT. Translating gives CASSLTGQSNQPQHF. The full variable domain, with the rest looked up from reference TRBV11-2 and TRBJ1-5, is EAGVAQSPRYKIIEKRQSVAFWCNPISGHATLYWYQQILGQGPKLLIQFQNNGVVDDSQLPKDRFSAERLKGVDSTLKIQPAKLEDSAVYLCASSLTGQSNQPQHFGDGTRLSIL.

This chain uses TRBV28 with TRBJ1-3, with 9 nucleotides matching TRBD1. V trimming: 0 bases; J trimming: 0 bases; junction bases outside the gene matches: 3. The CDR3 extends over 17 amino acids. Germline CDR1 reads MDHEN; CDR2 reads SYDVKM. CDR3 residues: CASSLWGTGHSGNTIYF. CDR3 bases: TGTGCCAGCAGTTTATGGGGGACAGGGCACTCTGGAAACACCATATATTTT. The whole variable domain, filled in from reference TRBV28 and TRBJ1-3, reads DVKVTQSSRYLVKRTGEKVFLECVQDMDHENMFWYRQDPGLGLRLIYFSYDVKMKEKGDIPEGYSVSREKKERFSLILESASTNQTSMYLCASSLWGTGHSGNTIYFGEGSWLTVV.

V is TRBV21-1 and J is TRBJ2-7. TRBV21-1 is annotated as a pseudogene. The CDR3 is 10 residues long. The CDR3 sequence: CASSNYEQYF. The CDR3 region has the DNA TGTGCCAGCAGCAACTACGAGCAGTACTTC.

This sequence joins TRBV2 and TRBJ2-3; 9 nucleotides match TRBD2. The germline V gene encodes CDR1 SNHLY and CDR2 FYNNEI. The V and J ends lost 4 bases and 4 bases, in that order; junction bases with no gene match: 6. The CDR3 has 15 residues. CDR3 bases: TGTGCCAGCAGTGTACGGCGGGGGGGCTCAGATACGCAGTATTTT. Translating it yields CASSVRRGGSDTQYF.

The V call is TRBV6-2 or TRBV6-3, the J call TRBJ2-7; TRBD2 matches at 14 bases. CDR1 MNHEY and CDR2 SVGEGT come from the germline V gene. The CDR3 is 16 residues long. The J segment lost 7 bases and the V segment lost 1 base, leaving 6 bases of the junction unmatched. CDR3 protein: CASSYLGLAGEKEQYF. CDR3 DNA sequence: TGTGCCAGCAGTTACTTGGGACTAGCGGGGGAAAAGGAGCAGTACTTC.

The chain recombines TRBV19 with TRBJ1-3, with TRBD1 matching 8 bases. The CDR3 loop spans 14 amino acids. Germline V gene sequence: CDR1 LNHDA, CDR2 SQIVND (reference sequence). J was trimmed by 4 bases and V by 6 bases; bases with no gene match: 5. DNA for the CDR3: TGTGCCAGTAGCACAGGGGGAGGCGGAAACACCATATATTTT. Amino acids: CASSTGGGGNTIYF.

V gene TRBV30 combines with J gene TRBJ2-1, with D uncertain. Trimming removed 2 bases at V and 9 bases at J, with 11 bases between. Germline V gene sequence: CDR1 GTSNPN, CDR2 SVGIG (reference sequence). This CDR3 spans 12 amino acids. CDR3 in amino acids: CAWSQGRIEQFF. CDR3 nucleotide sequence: TGTGCCTGGAGTCAAGGTCGGATTGAGCAGTTCTTC.

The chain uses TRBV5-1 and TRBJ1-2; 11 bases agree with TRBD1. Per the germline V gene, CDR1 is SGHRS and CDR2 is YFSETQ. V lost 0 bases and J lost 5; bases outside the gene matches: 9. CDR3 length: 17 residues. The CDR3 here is CASSLVRTGGRSYGYTF. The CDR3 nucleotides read TGCGCCAGCAGCTTGGTTAGGACAGGGGGCAGATCGTATGGCTACACCTTC.

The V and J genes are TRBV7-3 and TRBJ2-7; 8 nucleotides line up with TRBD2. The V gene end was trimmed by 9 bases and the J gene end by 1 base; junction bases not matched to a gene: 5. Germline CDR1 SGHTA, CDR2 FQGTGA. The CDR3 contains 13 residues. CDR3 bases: TGTGCCAGGACCGGGACTAGGTCCTACGAGCAGTACTTC. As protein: CARTGTRSYEQYF.

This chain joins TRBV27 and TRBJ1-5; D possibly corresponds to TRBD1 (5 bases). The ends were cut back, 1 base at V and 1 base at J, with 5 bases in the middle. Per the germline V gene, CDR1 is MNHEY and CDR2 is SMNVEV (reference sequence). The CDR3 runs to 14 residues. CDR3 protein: CASSLWGSNQPQHF. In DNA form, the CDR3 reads TGTGCCAGCAGTTTATGGGGGAGCAATCAGCCCCAGCATTTT.

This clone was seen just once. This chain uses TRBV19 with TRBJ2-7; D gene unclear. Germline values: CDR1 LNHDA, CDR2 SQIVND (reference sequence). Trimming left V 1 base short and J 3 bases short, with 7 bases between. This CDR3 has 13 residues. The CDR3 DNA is TGTGCCAGTAGTATAGGGCAGATCTACGAGCAGTACTTC. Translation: CASSIGQIYEQYF. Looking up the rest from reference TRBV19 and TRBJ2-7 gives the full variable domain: DGGITQSPKYLFRKEGQNVTLSCEQNLNHDAMYWYRQDPGQGLRLIYYSQIVNDFQKGDIAEGYSVSREKKESFPLTVTSAQKNPTAFYLCASSIGQIYEQYFGPGTRLTVT.

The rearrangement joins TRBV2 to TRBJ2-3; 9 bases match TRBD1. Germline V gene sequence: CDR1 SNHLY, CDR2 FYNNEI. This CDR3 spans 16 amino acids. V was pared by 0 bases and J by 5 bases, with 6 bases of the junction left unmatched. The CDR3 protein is CASSEARRTGVDTQYF. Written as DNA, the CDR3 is TGTGCCAGCAGTGAAGCCAGACGGACAGGGGTAGATACGCAGTATTTT.

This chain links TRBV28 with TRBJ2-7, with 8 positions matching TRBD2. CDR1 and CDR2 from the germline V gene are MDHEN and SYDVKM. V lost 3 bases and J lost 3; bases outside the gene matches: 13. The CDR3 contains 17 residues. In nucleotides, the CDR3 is TGTGCCAGCAGTTTGCCCCCCGGGGGGGGGCAGGACTACGAGCAGTACTTC. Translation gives CASSLPPGGGQDYEQYF.

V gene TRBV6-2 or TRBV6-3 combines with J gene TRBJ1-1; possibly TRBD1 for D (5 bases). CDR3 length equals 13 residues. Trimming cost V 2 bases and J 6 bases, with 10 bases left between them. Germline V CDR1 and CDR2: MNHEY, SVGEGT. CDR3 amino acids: CASSYGGYAEAFF. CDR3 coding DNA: TGTGCCAGCAGTTACGGGGGGTATGCTGAAGCTTTCTTT.

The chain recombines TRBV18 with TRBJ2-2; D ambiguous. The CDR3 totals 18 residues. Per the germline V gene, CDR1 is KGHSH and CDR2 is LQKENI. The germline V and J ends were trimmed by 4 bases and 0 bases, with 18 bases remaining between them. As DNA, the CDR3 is TGTGCCAGCTCACGATGGACGGTTGATTACGCGAACACCGGGGAGCTGTTTTTT. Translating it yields CASSRWTVDYANTGELFF.

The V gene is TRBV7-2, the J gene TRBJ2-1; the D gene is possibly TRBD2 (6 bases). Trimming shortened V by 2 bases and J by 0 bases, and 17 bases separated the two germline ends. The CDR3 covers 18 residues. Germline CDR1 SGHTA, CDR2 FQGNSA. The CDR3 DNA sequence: TGTGCCAGCAGCTTAAGATCTAGCGCCCGTTTCTCCTACAATGAGCAGTTCTTC. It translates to CASSLRSSARFSYNEQFF.

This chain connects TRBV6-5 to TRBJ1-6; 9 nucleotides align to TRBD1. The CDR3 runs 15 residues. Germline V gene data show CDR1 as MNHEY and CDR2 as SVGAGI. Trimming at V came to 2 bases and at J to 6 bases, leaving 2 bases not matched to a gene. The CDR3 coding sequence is TGTGCCAGCAGTTACCAGGACAGGGGTAATTCACCCCTCCACTTT. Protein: CASSYQDRGNSPLHF.

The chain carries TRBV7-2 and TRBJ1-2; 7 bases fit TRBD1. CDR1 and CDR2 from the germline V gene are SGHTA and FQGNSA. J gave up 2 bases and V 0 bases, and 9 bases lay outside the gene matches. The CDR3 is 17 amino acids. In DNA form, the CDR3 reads TGTGCCAGCAGCTTAGCGCTAGGGGACAGAAGAAACTATGGCTACACCTTC. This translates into CASSLALGDRRNYGYTF.